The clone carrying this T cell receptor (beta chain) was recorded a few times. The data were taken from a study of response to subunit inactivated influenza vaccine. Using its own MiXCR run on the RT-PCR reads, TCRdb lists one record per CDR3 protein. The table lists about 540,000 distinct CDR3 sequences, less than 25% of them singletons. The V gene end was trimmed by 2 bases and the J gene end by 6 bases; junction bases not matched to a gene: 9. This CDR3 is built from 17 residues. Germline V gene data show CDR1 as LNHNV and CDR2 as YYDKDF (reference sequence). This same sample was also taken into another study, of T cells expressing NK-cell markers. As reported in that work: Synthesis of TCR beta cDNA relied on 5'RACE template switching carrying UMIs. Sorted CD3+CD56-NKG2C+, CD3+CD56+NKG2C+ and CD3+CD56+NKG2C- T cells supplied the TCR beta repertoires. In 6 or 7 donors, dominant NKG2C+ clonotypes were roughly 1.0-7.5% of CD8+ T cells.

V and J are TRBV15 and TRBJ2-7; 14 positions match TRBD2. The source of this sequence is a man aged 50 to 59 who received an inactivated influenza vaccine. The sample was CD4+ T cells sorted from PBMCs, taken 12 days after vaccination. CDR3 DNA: TGTGCCACCAGCAGAACGGGACTAGCGGGAGATTTACTCGAGCAGTACTTC. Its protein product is CATSRTGLAGDLLEQYF.